This T cell receptor (beta chain) derives from a study of blood T cell repertoires in COVID-19. Turning to the study itself: There were acute and convalescent COVID-19 samples, and they came from the United States, Italy and Spain. In each case, the material was cDNA or gDNA derived from T cells, B-cell-depleted T cells, or PBMCs.

The CDR3 contains 15 residues. Trimming took 1 base from V and 9 from J, leaving 17 bases between them. Germline values: CDR1 SGHRS, CDR2 YFSETQ. Per the original data handling: Estimation of nucleated cell counts relied on the amplification of reference gene primers. Libraries were prepared by immunoSEQ multiplex PCR; TCRdb keeps only in-frame clonotypes and omits some of them. The DNA gave D and trimming, while V, J and clone size come from that table. The repertoire holds 150,000 to 200,000 clones, with roughly 79% as singletons. V gene TRBV5-1 combines with J gene TRBJ2-1; possible D gene TRBD1, 6 bases. The receptor comes from a man in his fifties or sixties with active or convalescent COVID-19. Sequenced sample: peripheral blood. The CDR3 is CASSLTGSKVAEQFF. The CDR3 nucleotides are TGCGCCAGCAGCTTGACAGGGTCCAAGGTAGCTGAGCAGTTCTTC.